These 9 T cell receptor beta chains originate from one sample sequenced in a study of T cells expressing NK-cell markers. TCRdb re-called the 5' RACE reads; every CDR3 protein appears as one record, without DNA. Found here are some 440,000 distinct CDR3 sequences; the top ten clones hold under 1.5%. Input material: blood T cells: a sorted CD56 or NKG2C T cell subset, CD4+ or CD8+ T cells, or bulk PBMC T cells (not recorded which). Receptor source: a woman between 50 and 59 years old in good health.

The V and J genes are TRBV29-1 and TRBJ1-4; TCRdb selects TRBD1, and the lack of DNA leaves this call unchecked. The CDR3 is 14 residues long. CDR1 is SQVTM and CDR2 is ANQGSEA in the germline V gene. CDR3 region: CSVGEDRRPEKLFF.

This chain joins TRBV4-2 and TRBJ2-2; the TCRdb call, TRBD1, lacks DNA for checking. This CDR3 region has 14 residues. CDR1 is LGHNA, CDR2 YNFKEQ, per germline. CDR3 in amino acids: CASSRDQITGELFF.

This chain uses TRBV4-1 with TRBJ2-7; no DNA is available, so the TRBD2 call from TCRdb remains unchecked. The CDR3 spans 15 residues. The germline CDR1 and CDR2 sequences are MGHRA and YSYEKL. CDR3 residues: CASSPPGLSSYEQYF.

The CDR3 is CASSRAGTGPEQYF. The V gene is TRBV27, the J gene TRBJ2-7; as DNA is missing, the TRBD1 call by TCRdb cannot be tested. Germline CDR1 MNHEY, CDR2 SMNVEV (reference sequence). The CDR3 extends over 14 amino acids.

This rearrangement joins TRBV12-3 or TRBV12-4 to TRBJ2-1; the D gene TCRdb calls, TRBD1, cannot be checked with no DNA. The CDR3 loop spans 13 amino acids. CDR3: CASTQAGGTQQFF.

The chain links TRBV29-1 to TRBJ2-3; TCRdb's assignment of TRBD2 cannot be checked, as there is no DNA. This CDR3 spans 16 amino acids. Germline V lookup: CDR1 SQVTM, CDR2 ANQGSEA. The CDR3 protein is CSVVRPLAGSTDTQYF.

The chain uses TRBV6-5 and TRBJ2-5; without DNA, the TCRdb call of TRBD2 cannot be checked. CDR1 and CDR2 from the germline V gene are MNHEY and SVGAGI. This CDR3 has 15 amino acids. CDR3 sequence reads: CASRRTSGSRETQYF.

The chain is built from TRBV2 and TRBJ2-3; TCRdb proposes TRBD2, but this gene call is untestable without DNA. The germline V gene encodes CDR1 SNHLY and CDR2 FYNNEI. The CDR3 runs to 15 residues. The CDR3 sequence: CAREGDSGRTDTQYF.

The gene calls are TRBV20-1 and TRBJ1-4; TCRdb proposes TRBD1, but this gene call is untestable without DNA. Germline V gene lookup returns CDR1 DFQATT and CDR2 SNEGSKA (reference sequence). The CDR3 sequence is 13 residues long. The CDR3 spells CSVLGQGGEKLFF.